Following are 4 T cell receptor beta chains from one sample sequenced in a study of blood T cell repertoires in COVID-19. The data were produced by immunoSEQ multiplex PCR, yet TCRdb's version contains in-frame clones alone and is incomplete. The data hold about 150,000 clones, with about 86% observed a single time. The specimen sequenced was peripheral blood. The receptor set was obtained from an older woman with acute or convalescent COVID-19.

The DNA of the CDR3 is TGTGCCAGCTCACCACCGGGACAGGTTCAGAATGAAAAACTGTTTTTT. As protein: CASSPPGQVQNEKLFF. The chain links TRBV18 to TRBJ1-4; 8 nucleotides agree with TRBD1. The germline gives CDR1 KGHSH, CDR2 LQKENI. The CDR3 is 16 amino acids. The junction had 5 bases not matched to a gene; V was cut back by 0 bases and J by 5 bases.

This clone was counted once. This chain connects TRBV7-2 to TRBJ2-2, with TRBD2 matching over 10 bases. This CDR3 spans 14 amino acids. CDR1 and CDR2 from the germline V gene are SGHTA and FQGNSA. Trimming took 8 bases from V and 6 from J; bases not matched to a gene: 6. CDR3 coding DNA: TGTGCCAGCCGCGTGGGGACTAGCGCCGGGGAGCTGTTTTTT. Its translation is CASRVGTSAGELFF.

V is TRBV7-3 and J is TRBJ2-3, with D unresolved. V was cut by 2 bases and J by 9 bases, with 9 bases left in between. The CDR3 spans 12 residues. The germline V gene encodes CDR1 SGHTA and CDR2 FQGTGA. The chain's CDR3 is CASSLDQYTQYF. The DNA for the CDR3 is TGTGCCAGCAGCTTAGATCAGTACACGCAGTATTTT.

The chain has TRBV10-3 and TRBJ2-1; 7 nucleotides match TRBD2. The CDR3 has 13 residues. The ends lost 6 bases at V and 4 bases at J; junction bases unmatched: 3. Germline V gives CDR1 ENHRY, CDR2 SYGVKD. DNA of the CDR3: TGTGCCATCAGCGGGGGACTATACAATGAGCAGTTCTTC. Translation: CAISGGLYNEQFF.